The 18 T cell receptor beta chains below were found in one sample sequenced in a study of blood T cell repertoires in COVID-19. Sequenced by immunoSEQ multiplex PCR; TCRdb stores in-frame clones only, minus some. In the table there are approximately 200,000 clones, about 91% of which are singletons. The sample consisted of PBMCs or T cells enriched from blood (not recorded which). The receptor source for this set is a woman aged 40 to 49 with acute COVID-19.

The chain recombines TRBV9 with TRBJ1-4; no definite D call. V was trimmed by 0 bases and J by 6 bases, leaving 9 bases between them. Looked up from germline, CDR1 is SGDLS and CDR2 is YYNGEE. This CDR3 is built from 14 residues. CDR3 coding DNA: TGTGCCAGCAGCGTAGAACAGTTCGATGAAAAACTGTTTTTT. Its protein product is CASSVEQFDEKLFF.

The genes are TRBV28 and TRBJ1-2; 9 positions agree with TRBD1. CDR3 length: 15 amino acids. Germline CDR1 is MDHEN and CDR2 is SYDVKM. V trimming: 5 bases; J trimming: 4 bases; junction bases outside the gene matches: 8. CDR3 protein: CASSTNRGLSYGYTF. In nucleotides, the CDR3 is TGTGCCAGCAGTACAAACAGGGGGCTTAGCTATGGCTACACCTTC.

The chain combines TRBV28 with TRBJ2-3; TRBD1 agrees at 7 bases. J gave up 1 base and V 3 bases, and 4 bases lay outside the gene matches. Germline assignment: CDR1 MDHEN and CDR2 SYDVKM. The CDR3 spans 15 residues. The chain's CDR3 is CASSLQGDGTDTQYF. CDR3 bases: TGTGCCAGCAGTTTGCAGGGGGATGGCACAGATACGCAGTATTTT.

V is TRBV6-4 and J is TRBJ2-7; 7 bases are shared with TRBD2. The CDR3 covers 15 residues. Unmatched junction bases numbered 13, after V lost 11 bases and J lost 0 bases. Per the germline V gene, CDR1 is MRHNA and CDR2 is SNTAGT. DNA for the CDR3: TGTGCCGGAACTCCTCGGGAGGCCAACTCCTACGAGCAGTACTTC. This translates into CAGTPREANSYEQYF.

The chain carries TRBV7-8 and TRBJ2-1; TRBD2 matches 10 bases. V shed 3 bases, J shed 4 bases, and the junction held 12 bases outside the gene matches. Germline V gene sequence: CDR1 SGHVS, CDR2 FQNEAQ. The CDR3 has 18 amino acids. The chain's CDR3 is CASSFPRSGSGGYNEQFF. CDR3 in DNA: TGTGCCAGCAGCTTCCCCCGCTCTGGTAGCGGGGGGTACAATGAGCAGTTCTTC.

V gene TRBV10-2 combines with J gene TRBJ1-2; maybe TRBD1 (6 bases). CDR3 length: 11 amino acids. Germline loops: CDR1 WSHSY, CDR2 SAAADI. V was cut by 4 bases and J by 10 bases, with 10 bases left in between. The CDR3 DNA sequence: TGCGCCAGCAGTGGGGGGCCCTTCTACACCTTC. This translates into CASSGGPFYTF.

The rearrangement uses TRBV28 and TRBJ2-7; 12 bases match TRBD1. CDR1 and CDR2 from the germline V gene are MDHEN and SYDVKM. CDR3 size: 18 residues. Germline trimming cut 5 bases from V and 3 bases from J; bases unmatched to any gene: 14. CDR3: CASSLRDRGRSGYYEQYF. CDR3 DNA sequence: TGTGCCAGCAGTCTCCGGGACAGGGGGCGCTCCGGCTACTACGAGCAGTACTTC.

The V gene is TRBV30, the J gene TRBJ1-5, with TRBD1 identical over 8 bases. The V gene's germline CDR1 is GTSNPN and CDR2 SVGIG (reference sequence). The CDR3 extends over 19 amino acids. The trim removed 0 bases at V and 0 bases at J, leaving 13 bases unmatched. The CDR3: CAWSVYRLGQGHSNQPQHF. The CDR3 DNA reads TGTGCCTGGAGTGTATATCGTTTAGGACAGGGACATAGCAATCAGCCCCAGCATTTT.

This clone appeared once. The CDR3 DNA sequence: TGCAGCGTTCAGGTGTCCTACGAGCAGTACTTC. It yields the protein CSVQVSYEQYF. The V call is TRBV29-1, the J call TRBJ2-7; D is undetermined. The CDR3 totals 11 residues. Germline V CDR1 and CDR2: SQVTM, ANQGSEA. V was pared by 5 bases and J by 1 base, with 6 bases between.

This clone appeared a single time. The rearrangement uses TRBV5-1 and TRBJ2-1; 7 bases agree with TRBD1. The V gene end was trimmed by 0 bases and the J gene end by 5 bases; junction bases not matched to a gene: 5. CDR1 and CDR2 (germline): SGHRS, YFSETQ. This CDR3 is 15 amino acids long. The CDR3 sequence is CASSLGQGWDNEQFF. The DNA for the CDR3 is TGCGCCAGCAGCTTGGGACAGGGTTGGGACAATGAGCAGTTCTTC. The variable domain in full, completed from reference TRBV5-1 and TRBJ2-1, reads KAGVTQTPRYLIKTRGQQVTLSCSPISGHRSVSWYQQTPGQGLQFLFEYFSETQRNKGNFPGRFSGRQFSNSRSEMNVSTLELGDSALYLCASSLGQGWDNEQFFGPGTRLTVL.

This clone has a single count. The J gene is TRBJ2-1, the V gene TRBV30; 12 nucleotides match TRBD2. Germline-derived CDR1 and CDR2 are GTSNPN and SVGIG (reference sequence). This CDR3 has 16 amino acids. The junction had 7 bases not matched to a gene; V was cut back by 7 bases and J by 0 bases. The CDR3: CAYTGLAGGSYNEQFF. Written as DNA, the CDR3 is TGTGCCTATACGGGACTAGCGGGTGGCTCCTACAATGAGCAGTTCTTC.

The chain combines TRBV5-1 with TRBJ1-4; 7 positions match TRBD1. J lost 0 bases, V lost 4 bases, and 15 bases had no gene match. CDR1 is SGHRS and CDR2 is YFSETQ in the germline V gene. The CDR3 sequence is 19 residues long. CDR3 protein: CASSQRTGAVSTTNEKLFF. Written as DNA, the CDR3 is TGCGCCAGCAGCCAGCGAACAGGGGCGGTCTCAACAACTAATGAAAAACTGTTTTTT.

The chain has TRBV27 and TRBJ2-7; 11 bases are shared with TRBD1. The V and J ends lost 6 bases and 3 bases, in that order; junction bases with no gene match: 1. Germline V gene sequence: CDR1 MNHEY, CDR2 SMNVEV (reference sequence). The CDR3 totals 13 residues. CDR3 residues: CASRGTGGYEQYF. CDR3 bases: TGTGCCAGCAGAGGGACAGGGGGCTACGAGCAGTACTTC.

The chain recombines TRBV4-3 with TRBJ2-1; the D gene is possibly TRBD1 (5 bases). The ends were cut back, 4 bases at V and 5 bases at J, with 21 bases in the middle. The CDR3 has 17 residues. The germline V gene encodes CDR1 LGHNA and CDR2 YSLEER. This CDR3 reads CASSRYLGAGANNEQFF. The CDR3, as DNA: TGCGCCAGCAGCCGCTACCTAGGGGCAGGAGCGAACAATGAGCAGTTCTTC.

The chain combines TRBV9 with TRBJ1-2, with D possibly TRBD1 on 5 matching bases. The CDR3 is made up of 14 amino acids. The germline CDR1 and CDR2 sequences are SGDLS and YYNGEE. V shed 4 bases and J shed 1 base, with 11 bases lying between them. The CDR3 nucleotides read TGTGCCAGCAGCACCACGACAGTTAACTATGGCTACACCTTC. Protein: CASSTTTVNYGYTF.

This sequence joins TRBV19 and TRBJ1-1, with 8 bases fitting TRBD1. Germline CDR1 reads LNHDA; CDR2 reads SQIVND (reference sequence). This CDR3 is 13 amino acids long. The J segment lost 4 bases and the V segment lost 8 bases, leaving 6 bases of the junction unmatched. The DNA of the CDR3 is TGTGCCAGTGGAAACAGGGGGTTCACTGAAGCTTTCTTT. The encoded protein is CASGNRGFTEAFF.

The chain uses TRBV2 and TRBJ2-7, with D possibly TRBD1 on 5 matching bases. This CDR3 is built from 14 residues. Trimming cost V 1 base and J 1 base, with 8 bases left between them. Germline CDR1 reads SNHLY; CDR2 reads FYNNEI. CDR3 region: CASSEDRLSYEQYF. The CDR3 DNA sequence: TGTGCCAGCAGTGAAGACAGGCTATCCTACGAGCAGTACTTC. The entire variable domain, with the rest obtained from reference TRBV2 and TRBJ2-7, is as follows: EPEVTQTPSHQVTQMGQEVILRCVPISNHLYFYWYRQILGQKVEFLVSFYNNEISEKSEIFDDQFSVERPDGSNFTLKIRSTKLEDSAMYFCASSEDRLSYEQYFGPGTRLTVT.

This chain connects TRBV9 to TRBJ2-1; TRBD2 aligns across 8 bases. Per the germline V gene, CDR1 is SGDLS and CDR2 is YYNGEE. The CDR3 runs to 15 residues. Trimming took 4 bases from V and 1 from J; bases not matched to a gene: 4. CDR3 protein: CASSPLAGSYNEQFF. As DNA, the CDR3 is TGTGCCAGCAGCCCCTTAGCGGGGTCCTACAATGAGCAGTTCTTC.